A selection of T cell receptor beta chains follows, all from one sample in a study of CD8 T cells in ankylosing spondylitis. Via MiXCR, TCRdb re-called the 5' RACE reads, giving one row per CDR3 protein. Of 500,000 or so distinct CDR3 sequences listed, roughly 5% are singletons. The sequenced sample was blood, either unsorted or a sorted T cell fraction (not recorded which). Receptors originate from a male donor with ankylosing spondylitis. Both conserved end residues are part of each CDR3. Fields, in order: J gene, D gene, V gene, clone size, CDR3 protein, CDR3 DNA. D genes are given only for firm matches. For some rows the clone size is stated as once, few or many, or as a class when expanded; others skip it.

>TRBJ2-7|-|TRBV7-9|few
CASARGPEQYF
TGTGCCAGCGCTCGGGGGCCCGAGCAGTACTTC
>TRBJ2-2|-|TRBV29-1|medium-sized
CSVSPGHFPGELFF
TGCAGCGTGTCTCCCGGACATTTCCCCGGGGAGCTGTTTTTT
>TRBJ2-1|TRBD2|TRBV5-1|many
CASSPIAGGRWAEQFF
TGCGCCAGCAGCCCGATAGCGGGAGGGAGGTGGGCGGAGCAGTTCTTC
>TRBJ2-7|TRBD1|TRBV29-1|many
CSVEESGTGTYEQYF
TGCAGCGTTGAAGAAAGCGGGACAGGGACGTACGAGCAGTACTTC
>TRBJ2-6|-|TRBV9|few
CASSVRVGANVLTF
TGTGCCAGCAGCGTCAGGGTTGGGGCCAACGTCCTGACTTTC
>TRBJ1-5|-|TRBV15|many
CATSKTGSRVSSQHF
TGTGCCACCAGCAAGACAGGTTCGAGGGTCAGTTCCCAGCATTTT
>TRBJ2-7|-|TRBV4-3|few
CASSQEWRPGAEQYF
TGCGCCAGCAGCCAAGAATGGCGTCCGGGGGCCGAGCAGTACTTC
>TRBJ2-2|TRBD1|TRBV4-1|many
CASSQDYVNRGPQIGDTGELFF
TGCGCCAGCAGCCAAGATTACGTTAACAGGGGGCCCCAGATAGGAGACACCGGGGAGCTGTTTTTT
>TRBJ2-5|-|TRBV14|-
CASSHLTEKRETQYF
TGTGCCAGCAGCCACCTGACAGAAAAAAGAGAGACCCAGTACTTC
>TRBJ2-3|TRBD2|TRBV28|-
CASSLRTSGDTDTQYF
TGTGCCAGCAGTCTCCGGACTAGCGGGGACACAGATACGCAGTATTTT
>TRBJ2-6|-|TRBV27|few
CASRRGGANVLTF
TGTGCCAGCAGAAGAGGAGGGGCCAACGTCCTGACTTTC
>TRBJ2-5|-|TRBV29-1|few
CSVGEAVGETQYF
TGCAGCGTGGGGGAGGCAGTAGGGGAGACCCAGTACTTC
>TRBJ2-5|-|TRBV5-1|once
CASRTVQENQYF
TGCGCCAGCAGGACCGTACAAGAGAACCAGTACTTC
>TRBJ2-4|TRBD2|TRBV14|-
CASSQLIGRSEAKNIQYF
TGTGCCAGCAGCCAATTGATCGGGAGGAGTGAAGCCAAAAACATTCAGTACTTC
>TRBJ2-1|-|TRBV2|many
CASSALGDEQFF
TGTGCCAGCAGTGCCTTGGGCGATGAGCAGTTCTTC
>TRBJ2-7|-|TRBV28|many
CASSFRGGRDEQYF
TGTGCCAGCAGTTTTCGCGGCGGGCGAGACGAGCAGTACTTC
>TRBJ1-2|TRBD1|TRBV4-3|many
CASSQDWDSSGYTF
TGCGCCAGCAGCCAAGATTGGGACAGCTCTGGCTACACCTTC
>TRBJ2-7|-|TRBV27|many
CASAPRGGYEQYF
TGTGCCAGCGCGCCCCGCGGAGGCTACGAGCAGTACTTC
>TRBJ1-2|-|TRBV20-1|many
CSAPLGGRTGNYGYTF
TGCAGTGCCCCATTAGGGGGGCGGACGGGCAACTATGGCTACACCTTC
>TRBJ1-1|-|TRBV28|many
CATQRGVHTEAFF
TGTGCCACCCAGCGGGGGGTGCACACTGAAGCTTTCTTT
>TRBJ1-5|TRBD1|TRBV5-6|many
CASSLGTGIAQPQHF
TGTGCCAGCAGCTTGGGGACAGGGATTGCTCAGCCCCAGCATTTT
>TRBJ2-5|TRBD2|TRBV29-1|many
CSVEKRLAGGETQYF
TGCAGCGTTGAAAAGAGACTAGCGGGAGGAGAGACCCAGTACTTC
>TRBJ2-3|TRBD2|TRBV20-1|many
CSAPPREDTQYF
TGCAGTGCTCCCCCGCGGGAGGATACGCAGTATTTT
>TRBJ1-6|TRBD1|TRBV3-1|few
CASSPGQGASPLHF
TGTGCCAGCAGCCCCGGACAGGGGGCTTCACCCCTCCACTTT
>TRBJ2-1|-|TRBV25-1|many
CASSRAGSYNEQFF
TGTGCCAGCAGTCGTGCTGGCTCCTACAATGAGCAGTTCTTC
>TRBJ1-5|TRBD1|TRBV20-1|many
CSALDRDKGNQPQHF
TGCAGTGCTTTGGACAGGGACAAGGGCAATCAGCCCCAGCATTTT
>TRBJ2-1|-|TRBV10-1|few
CASPTGAGPENYNEQFF
TGCGCCAGCCCGACAGGAGCCGGTCCCGAGAACTACAATGAGCAGTTCTTC
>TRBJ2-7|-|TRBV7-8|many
CASSVGVGAPPYEQYF
TGTGCCAGCAGCGTTGGGGTGGGGGCCCCCCCCTACGAGCAGTACTTC
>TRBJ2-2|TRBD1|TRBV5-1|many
CASSLVGQGTGELFF
TGCGCCAGCAGCTTGGTGGGACAGGGCACCGGGGAGCTGTTTTTT
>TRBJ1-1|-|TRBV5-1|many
CASSLGGLGRAGSEAFF
TGCGCCAGCAGCTTGGGGGGATTGGGTCGCGCGGGATCTGAAGCTTTCTTT
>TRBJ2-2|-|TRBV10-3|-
CAISEQGGAGELFF
TGTGCCATCAGTGAACAGGGTGGAGCCGGGGAGCTGTTTTTT
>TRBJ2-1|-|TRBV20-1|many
CSASRGDEQFF
TGCAGTGCTAGTAGGGGGGATGAGCAGTTCTTC
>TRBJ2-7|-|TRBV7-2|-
CASSAYRVSYEQYF
TGTGCCAGCAGCGCATACAGGGTTTCCTACGAGCAGTACTTC
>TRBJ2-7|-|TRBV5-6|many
CASSSSGSYEQYF
TGTGCCAGCAGCTCCTCAGGGTCCTACGAGCAGTACTTC
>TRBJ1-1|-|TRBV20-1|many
CSAPVGGWEAFF
TGCAGTGCTCCCGTCGGGGGGTGGGAAGCTTTCTTT